This T cell receptor (beta chain) was observed in a study of human T cells and chemical hapten exposure. At the level of the study: Diphenylcyclopropenone was applied weekly to patients' scalps across the approximately 25-week study.

Study findings and constraints: Against controls, expanded TCRs gave rise to significantly more large CDR3 similarity clusters. With DPC sensitization, TCRs exceeding 1 in 1000 frequency showed no change.

In this sample, this clonotype turned up many times. What it binds is unknown. V lost 3 bases, J lost 7 bases, and 9 bases lay in between. This CDR3 contains 13 residues. TCRdb ran MiXCR on the RACE reads and lists one entry per CDR3 protein. The table includes 250,000 or so distinct CDR3 sequences, approximately 7.5% detected once. Time point meaning: pre-sensitization, week 0. Treatment reported: therapeutic diphenylcyclopropenone sensitization with weekly scalp DPC. The receptor was isolated from a man aged 18 to 29 with alopecia areata. Some clones in this sample may be carry-over from other donors' samples. This sample comprised whole blood, obtained in connection with sensitization to the hapten diphenylcyclopropenone (DPC). V gene TRBV12-3 or TRBV12-4 combines with J gene TRBJ2-2, with D perhaps TRBD2 (6 bases). The CDR3 sequence is CASSFGGVGELFF. CDR3 DNA: TGTGCCAGCAGTTTCGGGGGTGTCGGGGAGCTGTTTTTT.